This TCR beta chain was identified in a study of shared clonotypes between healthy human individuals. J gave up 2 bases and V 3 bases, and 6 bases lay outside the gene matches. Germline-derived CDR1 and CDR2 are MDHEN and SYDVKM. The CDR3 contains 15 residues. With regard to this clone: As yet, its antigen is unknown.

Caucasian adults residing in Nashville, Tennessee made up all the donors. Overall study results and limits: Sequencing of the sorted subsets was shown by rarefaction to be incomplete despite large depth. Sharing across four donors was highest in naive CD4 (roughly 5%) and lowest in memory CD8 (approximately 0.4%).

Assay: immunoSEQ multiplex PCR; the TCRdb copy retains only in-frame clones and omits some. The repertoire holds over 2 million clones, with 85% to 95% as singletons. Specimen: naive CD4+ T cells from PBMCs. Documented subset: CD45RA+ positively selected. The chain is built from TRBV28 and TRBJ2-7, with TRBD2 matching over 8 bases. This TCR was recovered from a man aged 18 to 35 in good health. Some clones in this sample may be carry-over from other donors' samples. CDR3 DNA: TGTGCCAGCAGTTTCCCTACTAGCGGAACCTACGAGCAGTACTTC. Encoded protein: CASSFPTSGTYEQYF. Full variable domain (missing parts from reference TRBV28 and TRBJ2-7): DVKVTQSSRYLVKRTGEKVFLECVQDMDHENMFWYRQDPGLGLRLIYFSYDVKMKEKGDIPEGYSVSREKKERFSLILESASTNQTSMYLCASSFPTSGTYEQYFGPGTRLTVT.